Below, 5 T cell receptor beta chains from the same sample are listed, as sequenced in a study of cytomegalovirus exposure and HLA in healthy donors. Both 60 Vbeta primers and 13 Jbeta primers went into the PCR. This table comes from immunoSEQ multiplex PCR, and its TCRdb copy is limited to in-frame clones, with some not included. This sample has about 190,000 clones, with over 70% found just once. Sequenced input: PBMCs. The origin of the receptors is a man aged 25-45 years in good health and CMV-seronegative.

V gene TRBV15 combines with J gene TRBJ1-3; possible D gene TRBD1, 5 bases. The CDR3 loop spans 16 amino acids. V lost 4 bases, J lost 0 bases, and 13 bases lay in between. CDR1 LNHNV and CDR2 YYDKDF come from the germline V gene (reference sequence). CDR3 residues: CATSNIRTSSGNTIYF. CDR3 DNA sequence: TGTGCCACCAGCAATATCAGGACAAGCTCTGGAAACACCATATATTTT.

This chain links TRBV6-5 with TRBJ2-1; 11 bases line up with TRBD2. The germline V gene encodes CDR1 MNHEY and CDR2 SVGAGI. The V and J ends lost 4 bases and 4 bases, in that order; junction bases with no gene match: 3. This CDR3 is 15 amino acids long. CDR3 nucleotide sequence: TGTGCCAGCAGTTCGGGACTAGCGGAATACAATGAGCAGTTCTTC. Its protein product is CASSSGLAEYNEQFF.

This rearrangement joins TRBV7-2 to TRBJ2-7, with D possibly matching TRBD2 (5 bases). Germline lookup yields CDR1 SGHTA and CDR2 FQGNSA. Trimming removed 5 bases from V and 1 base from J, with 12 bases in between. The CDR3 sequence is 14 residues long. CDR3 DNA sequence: TGTGCCAGCAGCCTGGGTAGCGATTCCTACGAGCAGTACTTC. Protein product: CASSLGSDSYEQYF.

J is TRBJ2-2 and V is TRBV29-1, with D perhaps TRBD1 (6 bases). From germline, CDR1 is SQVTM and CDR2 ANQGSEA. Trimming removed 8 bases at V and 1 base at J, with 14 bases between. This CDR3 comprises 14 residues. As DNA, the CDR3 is TGCAGCCCGGGACATCGAGGGAACACCGGGGAGCTGTTTTTT. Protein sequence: CSPGHRGNTGELFF.

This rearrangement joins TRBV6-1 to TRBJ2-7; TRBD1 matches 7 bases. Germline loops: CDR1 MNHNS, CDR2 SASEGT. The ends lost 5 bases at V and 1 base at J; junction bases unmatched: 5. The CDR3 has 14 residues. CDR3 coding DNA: TGTGCCAGCAGTATCCGGGACAGATCCTACGAGCAGTACTTC. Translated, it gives CASSIRDRSYEQYF.